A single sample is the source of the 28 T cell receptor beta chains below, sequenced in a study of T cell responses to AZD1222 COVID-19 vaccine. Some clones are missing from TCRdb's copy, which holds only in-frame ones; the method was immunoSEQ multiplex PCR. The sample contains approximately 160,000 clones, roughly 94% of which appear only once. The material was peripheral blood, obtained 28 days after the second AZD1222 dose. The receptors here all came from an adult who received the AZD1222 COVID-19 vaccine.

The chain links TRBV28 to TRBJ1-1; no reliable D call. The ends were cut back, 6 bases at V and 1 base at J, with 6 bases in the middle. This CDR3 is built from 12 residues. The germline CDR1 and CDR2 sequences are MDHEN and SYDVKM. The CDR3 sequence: CASRLENTEAFF. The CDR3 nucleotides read TGTGCCAGCAGACTAGAGAACACTGAAGCTTTCTTT.

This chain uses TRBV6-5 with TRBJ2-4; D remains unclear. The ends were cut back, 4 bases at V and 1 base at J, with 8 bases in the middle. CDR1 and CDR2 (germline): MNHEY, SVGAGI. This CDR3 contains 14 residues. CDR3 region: CASSLGFAKNIQYF. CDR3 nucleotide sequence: TGTGCCAGCAGTTTAGGGTTTGCCAAAAACATTCAGTACTTC.

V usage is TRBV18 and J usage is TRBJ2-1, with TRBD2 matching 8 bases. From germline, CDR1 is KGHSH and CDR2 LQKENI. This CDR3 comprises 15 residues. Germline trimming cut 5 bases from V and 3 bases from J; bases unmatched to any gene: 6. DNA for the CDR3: TGTGCCAGCTCATCAAGCGGGGGCCACTACAATGAGCAGTTCTTC. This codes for CASSSSGGHYNEQFF.

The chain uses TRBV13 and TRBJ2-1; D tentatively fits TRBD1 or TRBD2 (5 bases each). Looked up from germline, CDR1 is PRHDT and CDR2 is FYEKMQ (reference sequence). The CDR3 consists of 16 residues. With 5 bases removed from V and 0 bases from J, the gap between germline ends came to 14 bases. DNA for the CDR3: TGTGCCAGCAGCCCCCGAGGGACCGTCTCCTACAATGAGCAGTTCTTC. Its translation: CASSPRGTVSYNEQFF.

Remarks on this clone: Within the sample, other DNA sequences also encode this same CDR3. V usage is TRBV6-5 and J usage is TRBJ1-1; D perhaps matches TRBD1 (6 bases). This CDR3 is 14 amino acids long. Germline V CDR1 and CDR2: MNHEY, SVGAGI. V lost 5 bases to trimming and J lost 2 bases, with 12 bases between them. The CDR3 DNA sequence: TGTGCCAGCAGTCCAGGACAGCTAAACACTGAAGCTTTCTTT. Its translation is CASSPGQLNTEAFF.

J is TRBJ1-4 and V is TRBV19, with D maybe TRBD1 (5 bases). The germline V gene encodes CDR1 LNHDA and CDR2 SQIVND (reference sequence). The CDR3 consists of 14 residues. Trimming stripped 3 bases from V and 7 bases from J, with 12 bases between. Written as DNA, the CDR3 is TGTGCCAGTAGTATGGGGGGTTCCGGTGAAAAACTGTTTTTT. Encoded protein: CASSMGGSGEKLFF.

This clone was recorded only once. In DNA form, the CDR3 reads TGTGCCAGCAGCCAAGTTACTAGCGGGAGAATCAGGGAGCAGTTCTTC. Residues: CASSQVTSGRIREQFF. The rearrangement links TRBV3-1 (or the pseudogene TRBV3-2) to TRBJ2-1; 11 bases agree with TRBD2. V lost 1 base to trimming and J lost 10 bases; unmatched junction nucleotides: 9. Germline CDR1 reads LGHDT; CDR2 reads YNNKEL (reference sequence). This CDR3 contains 16 residues.

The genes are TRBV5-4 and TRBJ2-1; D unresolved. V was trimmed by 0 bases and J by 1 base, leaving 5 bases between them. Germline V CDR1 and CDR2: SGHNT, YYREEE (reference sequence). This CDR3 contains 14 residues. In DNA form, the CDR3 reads TGTGCCAGCAGCTTGGGTGGATCCTACAATGAGCAGTTCTTC. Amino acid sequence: CASSLGGSYNEQFF.

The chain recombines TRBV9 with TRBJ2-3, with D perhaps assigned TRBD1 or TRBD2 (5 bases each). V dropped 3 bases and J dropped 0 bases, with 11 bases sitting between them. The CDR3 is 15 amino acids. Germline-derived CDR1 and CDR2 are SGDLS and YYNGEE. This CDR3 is CASSDRDGSTDTQYF. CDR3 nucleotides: TGTGCCAGCAGCGACCGGGACGGGAGCACAGATACGCAGTATTTT.

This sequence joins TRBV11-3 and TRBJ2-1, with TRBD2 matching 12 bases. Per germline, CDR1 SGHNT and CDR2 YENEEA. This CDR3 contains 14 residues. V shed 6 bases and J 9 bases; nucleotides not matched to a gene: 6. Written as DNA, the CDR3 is TGTGCCAGCAGTCGGACTAGCGGGAATACTGAGCAGTTCTTC. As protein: CASSRTSGNTEQFF.

CDR3 coding DNA: TGTGCCAGCAGTTACTCGAATCCGGGTCGCGGGACCCAGTACTTC. Protein product: CASSYSNPGRGTQYF. This chain uses TRBV6-2 or TRBV6-3 with TRBJ2-5; D not resolved. V shed 0 bases and J shed 7 bases, with 15 bases lying between them. This CDR3 spans 15 amino acids. CDR1 and CDR2 (germline): MNHEY, SVGEGT.

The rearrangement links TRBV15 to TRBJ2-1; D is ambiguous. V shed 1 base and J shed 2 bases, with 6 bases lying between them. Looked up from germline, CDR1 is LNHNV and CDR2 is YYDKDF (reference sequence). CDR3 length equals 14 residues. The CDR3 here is CATSRGKTYNEQFF. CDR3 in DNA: TGTGCCACCAGCAGAGGGAAAACCTACAATGAGCAGTTCTTC.

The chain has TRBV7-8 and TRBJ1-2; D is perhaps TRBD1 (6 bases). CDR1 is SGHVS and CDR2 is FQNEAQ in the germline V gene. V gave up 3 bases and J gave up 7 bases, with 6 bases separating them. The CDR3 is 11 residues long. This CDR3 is CASSLTGGYTF. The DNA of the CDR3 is TGTGCCAGCAGCTTGACAGGTGGCTACACCTTC.

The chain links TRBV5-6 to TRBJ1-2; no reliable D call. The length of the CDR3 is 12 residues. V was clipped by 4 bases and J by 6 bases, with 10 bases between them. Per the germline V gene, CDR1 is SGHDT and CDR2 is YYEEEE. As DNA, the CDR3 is TGTGCCAGCAGCCTAGGGCCCAATGGCTACACCTTC. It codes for CASSLGPNGYTF.

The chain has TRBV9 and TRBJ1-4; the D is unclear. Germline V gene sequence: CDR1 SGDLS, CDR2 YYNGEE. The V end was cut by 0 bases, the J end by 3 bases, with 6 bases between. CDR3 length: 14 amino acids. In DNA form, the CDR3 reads TGTGCCAGCAGCGTAGGTCAGCCTAATGAAAAACTGTTTTTT. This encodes CASSVGQPNEKLFF.

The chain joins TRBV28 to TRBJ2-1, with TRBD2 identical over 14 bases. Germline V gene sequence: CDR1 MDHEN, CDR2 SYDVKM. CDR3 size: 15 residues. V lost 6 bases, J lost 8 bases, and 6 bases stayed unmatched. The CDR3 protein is CASSRLAGGFYEQFF. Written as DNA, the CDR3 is TGTGCCAGCAGCCGACTAGCGGGAGGGTTCTATGAGCAGTTCTTC.

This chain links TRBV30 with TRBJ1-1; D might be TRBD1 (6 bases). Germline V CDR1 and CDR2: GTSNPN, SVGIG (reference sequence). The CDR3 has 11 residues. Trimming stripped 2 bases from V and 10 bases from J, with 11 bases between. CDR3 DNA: TGTGCCTGGAGTCAGGGGAAGAGAGCTTTCTTT. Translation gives CAWSQGKRAFF.

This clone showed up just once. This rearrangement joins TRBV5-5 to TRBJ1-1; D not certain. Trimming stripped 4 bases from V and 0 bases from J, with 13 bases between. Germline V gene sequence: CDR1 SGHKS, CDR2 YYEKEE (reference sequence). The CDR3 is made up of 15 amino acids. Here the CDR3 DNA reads TGTGCCAGCAGCGCGGAGACTTGGGTGAACACTGAAGCTTTCTTT. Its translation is CASSAETWVNTEAFF.

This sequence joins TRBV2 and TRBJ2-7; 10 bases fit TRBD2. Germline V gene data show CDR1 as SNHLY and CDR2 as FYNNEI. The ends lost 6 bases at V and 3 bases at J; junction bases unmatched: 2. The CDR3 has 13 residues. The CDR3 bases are TGTGCCAGCAGGGGACTAGCGAACTACGAGCAGTACTTC. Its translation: CASRGLANYEQYF.

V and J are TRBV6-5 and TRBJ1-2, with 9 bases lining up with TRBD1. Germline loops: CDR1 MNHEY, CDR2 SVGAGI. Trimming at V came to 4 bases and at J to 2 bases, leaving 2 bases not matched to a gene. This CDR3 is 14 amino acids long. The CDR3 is CASSFDRGNYGYTF. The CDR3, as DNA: TGTGCCAGCAGTTTTGACAGGGGGAACTATGGCTACACCTTC.

The CDR3 region has the DNA TGTGCCAGCTCTGACGGTGGAGCCCGGAACTATGGCTACACCTTC. Protein: CASSDGGARNYGYTF. V gene TRBV2 combines with J gene TRBJ1-2; D not resolved. Trimming cost V 8 bases and J 2 bases, with 18 bases left between them. The CDR3 has 15 residues. Germline-derived CDR1 and CDR2 are SNHLY and FYNNEI.

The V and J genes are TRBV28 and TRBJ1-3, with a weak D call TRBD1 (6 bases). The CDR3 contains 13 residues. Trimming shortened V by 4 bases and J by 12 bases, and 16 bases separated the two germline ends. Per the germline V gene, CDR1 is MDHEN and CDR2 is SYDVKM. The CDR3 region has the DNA TGTGCCAGCAGTTCCCGGACAGTAAGCCGCATATATTTT. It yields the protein CASSSRTVSRIYF.

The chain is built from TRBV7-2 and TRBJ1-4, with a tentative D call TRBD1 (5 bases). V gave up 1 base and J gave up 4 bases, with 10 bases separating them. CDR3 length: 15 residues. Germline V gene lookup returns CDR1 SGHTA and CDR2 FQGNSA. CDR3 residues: CASSLVRGGNEKLFF. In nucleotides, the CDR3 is TGTGCCAGCAGCTTAGTCCGGGGCGGTAATGAAAAACTGTTTTTT. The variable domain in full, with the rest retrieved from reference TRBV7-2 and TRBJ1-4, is GAGVSQSPSNKVTEKGKDVELRCDPISGHTALYWYRQSLGQGLEFLIYFQGNSAPDKSGLPSDRFSAERTGGSVSTLTIQRTQQEDSAVYLCASSLVRGGNEKLFFGSGTQLSVL.

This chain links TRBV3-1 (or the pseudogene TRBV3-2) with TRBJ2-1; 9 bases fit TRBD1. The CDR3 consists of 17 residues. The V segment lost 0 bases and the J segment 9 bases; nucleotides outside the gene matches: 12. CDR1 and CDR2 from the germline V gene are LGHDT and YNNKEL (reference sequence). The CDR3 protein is CASSQDLGGWGQGEQFF. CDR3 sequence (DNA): TGTGCCAGCAGCCAAGACCTAGGGGGCTGGGGACAGGGTGAGCAGTTCTTC.

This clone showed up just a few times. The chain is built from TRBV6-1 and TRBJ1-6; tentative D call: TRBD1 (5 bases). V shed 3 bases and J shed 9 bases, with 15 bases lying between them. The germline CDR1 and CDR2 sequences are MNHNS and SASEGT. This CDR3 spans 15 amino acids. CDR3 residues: CASSDRGGWSSPLHF. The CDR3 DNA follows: TGTGCCAGCAGTGACCGGGGGGGGTGGAGTTCACCCCTCCACTTT.

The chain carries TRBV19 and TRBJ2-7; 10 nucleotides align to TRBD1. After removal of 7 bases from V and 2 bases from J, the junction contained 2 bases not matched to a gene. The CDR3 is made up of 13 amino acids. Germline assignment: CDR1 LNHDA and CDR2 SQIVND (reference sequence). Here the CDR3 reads CASKGTGAYEQYF. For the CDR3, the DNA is TGTGCCAGTAAAGGGACAGGGGCCTACGAGCAGTACTTC. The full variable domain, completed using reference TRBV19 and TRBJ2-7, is DGGITQSPKYLFRKEGQNVTLSCEQNLNHDAMYWYRQDPGQGLRLIYYSQIVNDFQKGDIAEGYSVSREKKESFPLTVTSAQKNPTAFYLCASKGTGAYEQYFGPGTRLTVT.

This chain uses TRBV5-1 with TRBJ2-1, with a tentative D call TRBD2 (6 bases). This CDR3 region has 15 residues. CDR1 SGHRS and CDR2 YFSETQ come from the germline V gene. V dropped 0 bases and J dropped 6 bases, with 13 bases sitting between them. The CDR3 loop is CASSLVGLDLNEQFF. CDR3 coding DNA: TGCGCCAGCAGCTTGGTGGGACTCGACCTCAATGAGCAGTTCTTC.

The CDR3 DNA sequence: TGTGCCAGCAGCTTAGTACCTAGCGGGAGTACCTACGAGCAGTACTTC. Translated: CASSLVPSGSTYEQYF. This sequence joins TRBV11-2 and TRBJ2-7, with TRBD2 matching over 10 bases. The CDR3 totals 16 residues. Trimming at V came to 1 base and at J to 2 bases, leaving 5 bases not matched to a gene. Germline loops: CDR1 SGHAT, CDR2 FQNNGV. Full variable domain (remainder filled in from reference TRBV11-2 and TRBJ2-7): EAGVAQSPRYKIIEKRQSVAFWCNPISGHATLYWYQQILGQGPKLLIQFQNNGVVDDSQLPKDRFSAERLKGVDSTLKIQPAKLEDSAVYLCASSLVPSGSTYEQYFGPGTRLTVT.